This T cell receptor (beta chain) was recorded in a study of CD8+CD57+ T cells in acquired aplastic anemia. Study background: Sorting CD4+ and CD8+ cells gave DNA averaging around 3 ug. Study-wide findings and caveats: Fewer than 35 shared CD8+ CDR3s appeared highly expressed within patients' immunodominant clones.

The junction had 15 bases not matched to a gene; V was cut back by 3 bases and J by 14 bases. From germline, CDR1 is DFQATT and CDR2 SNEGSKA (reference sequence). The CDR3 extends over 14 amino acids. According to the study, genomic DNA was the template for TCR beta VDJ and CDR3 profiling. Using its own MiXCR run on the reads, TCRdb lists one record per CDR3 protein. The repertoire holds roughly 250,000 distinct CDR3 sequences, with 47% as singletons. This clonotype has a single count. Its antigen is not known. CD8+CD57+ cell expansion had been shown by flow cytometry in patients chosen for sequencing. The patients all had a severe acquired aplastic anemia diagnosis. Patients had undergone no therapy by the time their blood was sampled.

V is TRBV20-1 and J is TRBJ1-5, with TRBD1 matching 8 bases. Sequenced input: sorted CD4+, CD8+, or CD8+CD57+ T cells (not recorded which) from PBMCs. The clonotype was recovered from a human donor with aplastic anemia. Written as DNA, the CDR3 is TGCAGTGCTAGGCACTCAGGGGGCCTTAGAAACGAGCATTTT. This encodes CSARHSGGLRNEHF.